This is a list of T cell receptor beta chains from one sample in a study of blood T cell repertoires in COVID-19. Some clones are missing from TCRdb's copy, which holds only in-frame ones; the method was immunoSEQ multiplex PCR. Among about 260,000 clones, 75% to 90% were seen once, and the ten largest hold about 1.4%. The sequenced sample was peripheral blood. These receptor sequences come from a woman between 40 and 55 years old who had recovered from COVID-19. CDR3s leave out the opening cysteine and the closing phenylalanine or tryptophan.

cdr3_length	v_call	cdr3_aa
12	TRBV6-5	ASSYFTSSGEQF
12	TRBV2	ASTLDFQIYEQY
14	TRBV6-5	ASSYQEGGRGNEQF
11	TRBV5-8	ASSLNGGDTQY
11	TRBV4-3	ASSHRGSQPQH
12	TRBV4-1	ASSHRDRGRGYT
11	TRBV5-6	ASGDLSTDTQY
12	TRBV5-4	ASSATGPAYEQY
12	TRBV9	ASSVRDGDNEQF
12	TRBV4-2	ASSRGQEAGELF
11	TRBV9	ASSVELVTEAF
15	TRBV10-2	ASSEGNRGPMQETQY
13	TRBV5-1	ASSLAGGEGETQY
12	TRBV5-6	ASSARDRVFEQY
11	TRBV5-4	ASSRSMLYGYT
11	TRBV11-2	ASSLDLTDTQY
12	TRBV2	ASRAGLSNQPQH
13	TRBV18	ASSPLQSSTDTQY
15	TRBV9	ASSAYSGTGGAYGYT
15	TRBV14	ASSHASPLTGVGEQY
11	TRBV18	ASSLSSRDTQY